Here is one T cell receptor (beta chain) with its context. Primers: 60 Vbeta forward and 13 Jbeta reverse. Clones were read by immunoSEQ multiplex PCR, and TCRdb kept only the in-frame ones, dropping some. Among about 190,000 clones listed, 75% to 90% were seen once. This sample stems from a study of cytomegalovirus exposure and HLA in healthy donors. The source material was PBMCs. This sequence originates from a woman aged 45-59 years in good health and CMV-seropositive.

The CDR3: CASSYPGGMNTEAFF. In DNA, the CDR3 is TGTGCCAGCAGTTACCCGGGGGGCATGAACACTGAAGCTTTCTTT. The V call is TRBV6-4, the J call TRBJ1-1; perhaps TRBD1 as D (6 bases). The V gene's germline CDR1 is MRHNA and CDR2 SNTAGT. This CDR3 region has 15 residues. The V and J ends lost 5 bases and 0 bases respectively, with 13 bases between them.